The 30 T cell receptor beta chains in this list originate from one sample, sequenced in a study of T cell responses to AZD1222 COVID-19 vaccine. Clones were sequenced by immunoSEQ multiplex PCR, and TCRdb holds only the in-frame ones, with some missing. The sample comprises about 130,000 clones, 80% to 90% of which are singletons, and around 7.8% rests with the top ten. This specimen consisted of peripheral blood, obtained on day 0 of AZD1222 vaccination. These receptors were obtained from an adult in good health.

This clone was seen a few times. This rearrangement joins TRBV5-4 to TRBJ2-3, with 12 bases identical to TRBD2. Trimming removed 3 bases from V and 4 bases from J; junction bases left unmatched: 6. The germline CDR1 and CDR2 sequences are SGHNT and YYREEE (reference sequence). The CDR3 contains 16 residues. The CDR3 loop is CASSSRLAGESDTQYF. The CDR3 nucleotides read TGTGCCAGCAGCTCCCGACTAGCGGGAGAGTCAGATACGCAGTATTTT.

The CDR3 DNA follows: TGTGCCTGGAAAGGCTGGGGAAATGGAGTCACTGAAGCTTTCTTT. Amino acid sequence: CAWKGWGNGVTEAFF. The chain recombines TRBV30 with TRBJ1-1; the D is unclear. The germline V gene has CDR1 GTSNPN and CDR2 SVGIG (reference sequence). CDR3 length: 15 residues. V dropped 4 bases and J dropped 4 bases, with 19 bases sitting between them.

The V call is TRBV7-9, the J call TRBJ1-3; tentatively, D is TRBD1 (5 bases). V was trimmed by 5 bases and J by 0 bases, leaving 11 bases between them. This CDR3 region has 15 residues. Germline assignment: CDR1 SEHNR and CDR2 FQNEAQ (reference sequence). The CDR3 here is CASSAGTDSGNTIYF. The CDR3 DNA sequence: TGTGCCAGCAGCGCCGGGACTGACTCTGGAAACACCATATATTTT.

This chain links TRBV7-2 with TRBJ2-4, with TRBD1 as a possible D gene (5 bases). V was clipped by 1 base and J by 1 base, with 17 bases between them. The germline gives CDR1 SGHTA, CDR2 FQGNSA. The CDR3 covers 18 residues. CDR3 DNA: TGTGCCAGCAGCTTAGGCTTGACAGCTCCCGTGGCCAAAAACATTCAGTACTTC. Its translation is CASSLGLTAPVAKNIQYF.

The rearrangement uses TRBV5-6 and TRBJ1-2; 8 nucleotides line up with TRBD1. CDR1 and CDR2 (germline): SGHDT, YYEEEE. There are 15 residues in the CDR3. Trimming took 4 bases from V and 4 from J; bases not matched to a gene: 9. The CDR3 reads CASSTLDRVAYGYTF. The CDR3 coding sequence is TGTGCCAGCAGCACGTTGGACAGGGTAGCCTATGGCTACACCTTC.

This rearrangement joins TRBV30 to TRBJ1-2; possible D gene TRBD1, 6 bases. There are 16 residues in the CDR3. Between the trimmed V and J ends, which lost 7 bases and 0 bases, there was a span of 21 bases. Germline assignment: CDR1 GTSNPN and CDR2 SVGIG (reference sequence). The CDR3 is CASTTVQGITNYGYTF. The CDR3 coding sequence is TGTGCCTCCACCACGGTACAGGGTATTACTAACTATGGCTACACCTTC.

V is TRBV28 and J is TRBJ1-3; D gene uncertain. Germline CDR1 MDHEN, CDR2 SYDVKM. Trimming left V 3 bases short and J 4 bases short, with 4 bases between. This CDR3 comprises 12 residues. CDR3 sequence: CASSFLGNTIYF. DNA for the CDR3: TGTGCCAGCAGTTTCTTGGGAAACACCATATATTTT.

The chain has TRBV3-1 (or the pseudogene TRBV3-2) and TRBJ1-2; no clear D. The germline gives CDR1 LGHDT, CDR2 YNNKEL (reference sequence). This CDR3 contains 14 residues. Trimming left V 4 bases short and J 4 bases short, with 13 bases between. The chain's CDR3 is CASSPLASLYGYTF. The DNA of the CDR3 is TGTGCCAGCAGCCCCCTGGCTTCCCTCTATGGCTACACCTTC.

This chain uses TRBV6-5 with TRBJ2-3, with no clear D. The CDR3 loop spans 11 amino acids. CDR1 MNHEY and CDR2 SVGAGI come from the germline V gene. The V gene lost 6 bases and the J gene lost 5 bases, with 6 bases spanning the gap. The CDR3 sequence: CASRWLDTQYF. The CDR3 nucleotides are TGTGCCAGCAGGTGGCTAGATACGCAGTATTTT.

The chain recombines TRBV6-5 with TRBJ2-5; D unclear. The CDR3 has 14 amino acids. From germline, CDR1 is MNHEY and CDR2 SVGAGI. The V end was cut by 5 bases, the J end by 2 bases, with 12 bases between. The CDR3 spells CASSPRGRQETQYF. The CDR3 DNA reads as TGTGCCAGCAGTCCGCGTGGGCGACAAGAGACCCAGTACTTC.

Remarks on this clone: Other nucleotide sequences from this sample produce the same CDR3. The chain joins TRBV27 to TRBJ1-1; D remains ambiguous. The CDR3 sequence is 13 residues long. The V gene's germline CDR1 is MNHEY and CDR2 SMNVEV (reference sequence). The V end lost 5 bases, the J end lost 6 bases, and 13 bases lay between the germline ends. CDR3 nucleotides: TGTGCCAGCAGTCTTTGGCGGGAGTCTGAAGCTTTCTTT. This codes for CASSLWRESEAFF.

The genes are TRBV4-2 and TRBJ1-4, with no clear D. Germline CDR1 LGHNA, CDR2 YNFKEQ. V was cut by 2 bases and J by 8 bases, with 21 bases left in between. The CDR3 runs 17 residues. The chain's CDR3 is CASSQKDWATGGEKLFF. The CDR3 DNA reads TGTGCCAGCAGCCAAAAGGACTGGGCGACCGGAGGGGAAAAACTGTTTTTT.

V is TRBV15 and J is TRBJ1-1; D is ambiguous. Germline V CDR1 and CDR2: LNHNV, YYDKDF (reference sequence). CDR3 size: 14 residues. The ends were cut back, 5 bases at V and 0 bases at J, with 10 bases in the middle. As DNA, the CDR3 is TGTGCCACCAGCCTAGGAGGGATGAACACTGAAGCTTTCTTT. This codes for CATSLGGMNTEAFF.

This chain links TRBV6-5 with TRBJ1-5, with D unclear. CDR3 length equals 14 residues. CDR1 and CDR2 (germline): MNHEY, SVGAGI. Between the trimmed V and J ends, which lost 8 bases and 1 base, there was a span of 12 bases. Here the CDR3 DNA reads TGTGCCAGCGCCCCGAGTGGGAGCAATCAGCCCCAGCATTTT. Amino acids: CASAPSGSNQPQHF.

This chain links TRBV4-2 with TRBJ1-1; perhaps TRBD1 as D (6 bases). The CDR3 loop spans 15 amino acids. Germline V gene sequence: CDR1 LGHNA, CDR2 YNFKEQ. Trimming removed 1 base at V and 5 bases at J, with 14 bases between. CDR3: CASSQGEEGQTEAFF. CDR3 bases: TGTGCCAGCAGCCAAGGGGAAGAGGGACAAACTGAAGCTTTCTTT.

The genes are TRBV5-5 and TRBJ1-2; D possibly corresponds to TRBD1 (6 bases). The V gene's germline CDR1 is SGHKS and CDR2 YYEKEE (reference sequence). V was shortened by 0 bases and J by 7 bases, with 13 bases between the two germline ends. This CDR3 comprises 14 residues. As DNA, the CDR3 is TGTGCCAGCAGCTTGGTTGGGGGGCCTGGTGGCTACACCTTC. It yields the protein CASSLVGGPGGYTF.

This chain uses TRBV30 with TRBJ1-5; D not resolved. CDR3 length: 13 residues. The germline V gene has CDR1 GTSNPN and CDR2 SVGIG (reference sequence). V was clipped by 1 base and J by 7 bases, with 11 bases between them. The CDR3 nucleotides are TGTGCCTGGAGTGACGAGCTAGGGCAGCCCCAGCATTTT. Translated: CAWSDELGQPQHF. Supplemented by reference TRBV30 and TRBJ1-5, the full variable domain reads SQTIHQWPATLVQPVGSPLSLECTVEGTSNPNLYWYRQAAGRGLQLLFYSVGIGQISSEVPQNLSASRPQDRQFILSSKKLLLSDSGFYLCAWSDELGQPQHFGDGTRLSIL.

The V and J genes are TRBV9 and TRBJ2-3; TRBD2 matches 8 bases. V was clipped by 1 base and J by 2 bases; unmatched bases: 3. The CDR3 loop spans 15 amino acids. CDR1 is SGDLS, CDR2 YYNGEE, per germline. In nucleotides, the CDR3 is TGTGCCAGCAGCGTATCGGGGGGGCACACAGATACGCAGTATTTT. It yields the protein CASSVSGGHTDTQYF.

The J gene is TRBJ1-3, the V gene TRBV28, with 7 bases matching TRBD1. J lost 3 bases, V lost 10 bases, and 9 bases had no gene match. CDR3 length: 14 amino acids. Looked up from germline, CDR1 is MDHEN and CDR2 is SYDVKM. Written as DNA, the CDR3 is TGTGCCACCCACCGACAGGGTGGTGGAAACACCATATATTTT. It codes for CATHRQGGGNTIYF.

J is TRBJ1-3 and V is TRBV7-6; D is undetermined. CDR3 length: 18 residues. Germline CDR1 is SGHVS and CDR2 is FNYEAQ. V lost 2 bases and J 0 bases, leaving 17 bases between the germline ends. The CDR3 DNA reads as TGTGCCAGCAGCTTAAGCTCTCGGCGGGTGTTCTCTGGAAACACCATATATTTT. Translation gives CASSLSSRRVFSGNTIYF. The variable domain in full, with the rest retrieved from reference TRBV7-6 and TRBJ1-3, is GAGVSQSPRYKVTKRGQDVALRCDPISGHVSLYWYRQALGQGPEFLTYFNYEAQQDKSGLPNDRFSAERPEGSISTLTIQRTEQRDSAMYRCASSLSSRRVFSGNTIYFGEGSWLTVV.

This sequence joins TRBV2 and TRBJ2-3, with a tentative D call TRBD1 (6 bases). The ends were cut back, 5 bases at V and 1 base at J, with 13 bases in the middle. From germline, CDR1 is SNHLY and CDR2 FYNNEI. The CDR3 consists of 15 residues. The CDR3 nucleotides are TGTGCCAGCAGTCTACAGGGCTCGGGCACAGATACGCAGTATTTT. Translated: CASSLQGSGTDTQYF. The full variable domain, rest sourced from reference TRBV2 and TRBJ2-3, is EPEVTQTPSHQVTQMGQEVILRCVPISNHLYFYWYRQILGQKVEFLVSFYNNEISEKSEIFDDQFSVERPDGSNFTLKIRSTKLEDSAMYFCASSLQGSGTDTQYFGPGTRLTVL.

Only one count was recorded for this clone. The CDR3 loop is CASSQLTGTSGTDEQFF. The CDR3 DNA reads TGTGCCAGCAGCCAGCTAACGGGGACTAGCGGGACAGATGAGCAGTTCTTC. The chain couples TRBV4-2 to TRBJ2-1; 13 nucleotides agree with TRBD2. The germline gives CDR1 LGHNA, CDR2 YNFKEQ. The CDR3 sequence is 17 residues long. V gave up 3 bases and J gave up 8 bases; unmatched junction bases: 10.

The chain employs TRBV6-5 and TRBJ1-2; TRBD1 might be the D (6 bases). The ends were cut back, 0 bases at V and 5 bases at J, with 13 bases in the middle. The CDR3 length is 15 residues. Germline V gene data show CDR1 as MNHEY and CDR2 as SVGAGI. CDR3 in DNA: TGTGCCAGCAGTTACTCCGGGGGAGGGGGATATGGCTACACCTTC. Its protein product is CASSYSGGGGYGYTF.

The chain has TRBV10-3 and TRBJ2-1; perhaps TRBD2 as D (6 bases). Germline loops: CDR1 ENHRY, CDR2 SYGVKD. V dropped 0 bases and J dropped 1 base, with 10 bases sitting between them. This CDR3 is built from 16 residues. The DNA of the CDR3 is TGTGCCATCAGTGAGTCCCAGACTAGTTCCTACAATGAGCAGTTCTTC. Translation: CAISESQTSSYNEQFF.

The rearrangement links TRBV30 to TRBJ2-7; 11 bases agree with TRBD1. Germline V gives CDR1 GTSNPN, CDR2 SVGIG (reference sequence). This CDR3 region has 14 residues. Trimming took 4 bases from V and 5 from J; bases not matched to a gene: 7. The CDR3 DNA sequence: TGTGCCTGGAACGAGGGACAGGGGGTAGACGAGCAGTACTTC. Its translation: CAWNEGQGVDEQYF.

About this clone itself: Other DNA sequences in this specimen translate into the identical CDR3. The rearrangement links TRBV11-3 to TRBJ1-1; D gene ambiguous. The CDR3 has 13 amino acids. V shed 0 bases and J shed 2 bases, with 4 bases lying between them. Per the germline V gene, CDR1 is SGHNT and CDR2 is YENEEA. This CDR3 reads CASSLEGNTEAFF. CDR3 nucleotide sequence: TGTGCCAGCAGCTTAGAAGGAAACACTGAAGCTTTCTTT.

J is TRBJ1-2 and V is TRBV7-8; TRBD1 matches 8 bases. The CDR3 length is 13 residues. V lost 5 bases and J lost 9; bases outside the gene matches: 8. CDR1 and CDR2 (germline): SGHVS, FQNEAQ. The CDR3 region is CASSPTGAHSYTF. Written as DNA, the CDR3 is TGTGCCAGCAGCCCGACAGGGGCCCATAGCTACACCTTC. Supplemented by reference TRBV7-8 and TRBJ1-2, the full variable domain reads GAGVSQSPRYKVAKRGQDVALRCDPISGHVSLFWYQQALGQGPEFLTYFQNEAQLDKSGLPSDRFFAERPEGSVSTLKIQRTQQEDSAVYLCASSPTGAHSYTFGSGTRLTVV.

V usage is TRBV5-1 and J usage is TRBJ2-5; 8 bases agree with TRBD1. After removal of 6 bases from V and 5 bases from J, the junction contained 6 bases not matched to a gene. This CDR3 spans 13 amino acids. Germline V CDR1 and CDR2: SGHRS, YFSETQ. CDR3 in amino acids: CASTMTGEETQYF. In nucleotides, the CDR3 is TGCGCCAGCACCATGACAGGGGAGGAGACCCAGTACTTC.

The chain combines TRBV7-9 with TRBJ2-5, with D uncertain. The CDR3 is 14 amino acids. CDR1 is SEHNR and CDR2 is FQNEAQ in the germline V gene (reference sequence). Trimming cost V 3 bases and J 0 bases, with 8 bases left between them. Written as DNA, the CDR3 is TGTGCCAGCAGCTTCCAAGAGTACCAAGAGACCCAGTACTTC. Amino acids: CASSFQEYQETQYF. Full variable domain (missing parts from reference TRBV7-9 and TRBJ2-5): DTGVSQNPRHKITKRGQNVTFRCDPISEHNRLYWYRQTLGQGPEFLTYFQNEAQLEKSRLLSDRFSAERPKGSFSTLEIQRTEQGDSAMYLCASSFQEYQETQYFGPGTRLLVL.

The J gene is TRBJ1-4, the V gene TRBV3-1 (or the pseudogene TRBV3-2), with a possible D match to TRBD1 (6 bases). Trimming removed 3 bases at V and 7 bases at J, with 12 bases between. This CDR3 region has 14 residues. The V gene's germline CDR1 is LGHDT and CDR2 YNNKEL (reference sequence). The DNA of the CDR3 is TGTGCCAGCAGCCACTCGGGGGCGGGTGAAAAACTGTTTTTT. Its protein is CASSHSGAGEKLFF.